This TCR beta chain was identified during a study of cytomegalovirus exposure and HLA in healthy donors. Study-level background: Early on, a data release was issued that held 80 million or so unique TCRs from HLA-typed donors.

Concerning this clone: What it binds is unknown.

Study results and caveats: Sequencing artifact likely explains a cluster of highly shared sequence variants.

The PCR ran on 60 Vbeta and 13 Jbeta primers. Produced via immunoSEQ multiplex PCR; TCRdb's table is partial and in-frame only. This repertoire shows almost 200,000 clones, roughly 80% found once; its top ten account for approximately 0.39%. CDR1 and CDR2 from the germline V gene are SQVTM and ANQGSEA. This CDR3 comprises 15 residues. Trimming cost V 3 bases and J 6 bases; bases outside gene matches: 5. The origin of this receptor is a male donor in good health and CMV-seropositive. Material for sequencing was PBMCs. The V call is TRBV29-1, the J call TRBJ2-1, with TRBD2 identical over 13 bases. The CDR3 is CSVDGTSGNGNEQFF. The CDR3 DNA follows: TGCAGCGTTGATGGGACTAGCGGGAATGGCAATGAGCAGTTCTTC.